This entry lists 24 T cell receptor beta chains sequenced from one sample in a study of OX40 agonist ivuxolimab in advanced cancers. Library generation was performed with the immunoSEQ multiplex PCR assay. Imported from immuneACCESS, the table was reduced by TCRdb to in-frame sequences with V and J called. These copies leave out some clones; in studies compared against another copy, an unresolved V gene accounts for under half, and the cause of the remainder is not known. The sample profile shows about 74,000 clones; around 84% of them were found once. The top ten hold over 5% of the sample. The source was CD4+ or CD8+ T cells sorted from blood, collected in a trial of the OX40 agonist ivuxolimab. Every receptor here comes from an adult with an advanced solid tumor such as melanoma, head and neck, liver or kidney cancer.

The chain couples TRBV23-1 to TRBJ1-2; D is unclear. TRBV23-1 is identified as an open reading frame with a role that is uncertain. Between the trimmed V and J ends, which lost 3 bases and 4 bases, there was a span of 12 bases. This CDR3 is built from 14 residues. CDR3 in amino acids: CASSHPVAFYGYTF. The DNA for the CDR3 is TGCGCCAGCAGTCACCCGGTTGCCTTCTATGGCTACACCTTC.

This clone has more than one count but fewer than ten. This rearrangement joins TRBV2 to TRBJ1-5; D is unclear. The CDR3 spans 15 residues. V was trimmed by 1 base and J by 2 bases, leaving 9 bases between them. Germline assignment: CDR1 SNHLY and CDR2 FYNNEI. CDR3 sequence: CASSEGVLGNQPQHF. DNA for the CDR3: TGTGCCAGCAGTGAAGGGGTATTAGGCAATCAGCCCCAGCATTTT. The variable domain in full, with the rest retrieved from reference TRBV2 and TRBJ1-5, is EPEVTQTPSHQVTQMGQEVILRCVPISNHLYFYWYRQILGQKVEFLVSFYNNEISEKSEIFDDQFSVERPDGSNFTLKIRSTKLEDSAMYFCASSEGVLGNQPQHFGDGTRLSIL.

The genes are TRBV7-8 and TRBJ2-3; D call uncertain. Germline CDR1 reads SGHVS; CDR2 reads FQNEAQ. Trimming took off 5 bases at V and 4 bases at J, with 13 bases between the two ends. The CDR3 length is 14 residues. The DNA for the CDR3 is TGTGCCAGCAGCGCCCCCCAAGAGGCAGATACGCAGTATTTT. As protein: CASSAPQEADTQYF.

The genes are TRBV25-1 and TRBJ1-1, with 7 bases fitting TRBD1. Germline lookup yields CDR1 MGHDK and CDR2 SYGVNS. V dropped 8 bases and J dropped 3; count of bases not matched to a gene: 9. The CDR3 length is 14 residues. The DNA of the CDR3 is TGTGCCAGCCGCGAGACAGGGTGGGACACTGAAGCTTTCTTT. This translates into CASRETGWDTEAFF.

This clone has only a few counts. The chain is built from TRBV19 and TRBJ2-7, with 7 bases that match TRBD2. CDR3 length: 14 amino acids. CDR1 LNHDA and CDR2 SQIVND come from the germline V gene (reference sequence). Unmatched junction bases numbered 10, after V lost 6 bases and J lost 5 bases. CDR3 nucleotides: TGTGCCAGTAGGAAAGTAGCGGGTGGGCACGAGCAGTACTTC. Amino acid sequence: CASRKVAGGHEQYF.

The V and J genes are TRBV19 and TRBJ2-7; the D is unclear. Germline lookup yields CDR1 LNHDA and CDR2 SQIVND (reference sequence). The V gene lost 3 bases and the J gene lost 2 bases, with 8 bases spanning the gap. The CDR3 consists of 13 residues. The CDR3: CASSIPSTYEQYV. The CDR3 DNA sequence: TGTGCCAGTAGTATCCCCTCTACCTACGAGCAGTACGTC.

This rearrangement joins TRBV11-2 to TRBJ1-1; TRBD1 matches 9 bases. Losses at the gene ends were 4 bases for V and 7 bases for J; bases not matched to a gene: 4. The V gene's germline CDR1 is SGHAT and CDR2 FQNNGV. The CDR3 has 13 residues. The CDR3 is CASSWTGEDEAFF. The CDR3 region has the DNA TGTGCCAGCAGCTGGACAGGGGAAGATGAAGCTTTCTTT.

Written as DNA, the CDR3 is TGTGCCGAGGGTTCCCAACCACTCTCCACAGATACGCAGTATTTT. Its protein is CAEGSQPLSTDTQYF. The gene calls are TRBV5-4 and TRBJ2-3, with D perhaps TRBD2 (5 bases). Trimming left V 10 bases short and J 2 bases short, with 20 bases between. The CDR3 totals 15 residues. The germline V gene has CDR1 SGHNT and CDR2 YYREEE (reference sequence).

This chain uses TRBV19 with TRBJ2-7; 9 bases agree with TRBD1. After removal of 1 base from V and 2 bases from J, the junction contained 3 bases not matched to a gene. CDR1 and CDR2 (germline): LNHDA, SQIVND (reference sequence). There are 15 residues in the CDR3. CDR3 amino acids: CASSIARTGAYEQYF. The CDR3 nucleotides are TGTGCCAGTAGTATAGCCAGGACAGGGGCCTACGAGCAGTACTTC.

The rearrangement uses TRBV6-1 and TRBJ2-7, with D maybe TRBD2 (5 bases). Germline CDR1 MNHNS, CDR2 SASEGT. This CDR3 has 12 amino acids. V gave up 3 bases and J gave up 3 bases, with 6 bases separating them. The DNA for the CDR3 is TGTGCCAGCAGTGATCGGGGCTACGAGCAGTACGTC. Translated, it gives CASSDRGYEQYV.

This chain connects TRBV7-9 to TRBJ2-4; possible D gene TRBD1, 5 bases. Trimming shortened V by 1 base and J by 1 base, and 14 bases separated the two germline ends. Germline V CDR1 and CDR2: SEHNR, FQNEAQ (reference sequence). This CDR3 contains 17 residues. The CDR3 DNA is TGTGCCAGCAGCTTAGTATCCGGGCCAGGGGCCAAAAACATTCAGTACTTC. Its protein product is CASSLVSGPGAKNIQYF.

The V and J genes are TRBV6-5 and TRBJ2-7; 7 bases are a match to TRBD1. CDR3 length equals 14 residues. V dropped 6 bases and J dropped 3; count of bases not matched to a gene: 8. Germline V gene lookup returns CDR1 MNHEY and CDR2 SVGAGI. CDR3 residues: CASSQQGFFYEQYF. The CDR3 DNA is TGTGCCAGCAGCCAACAGGGGTTTTTCTACGAGCAGTACTTC.

The genes are TRBV27 and TRBJ1-1; maybe TRBD1 (6 bases). Trimming stripped 0 bases from V and 6 bases from J, with 20 bases between. Germline CDR1 reads MNHEY; CDR2 reads SMNVEV (reference sequence). This CDR3 is 17 amino acids long. The CDR3, as DNA: TGTGCCAGCAGTTTATCGAACGTGTTTACAGGGTTCCCTGAAGCTTTCTTT. Translated, it gives CASSLSNVFTGFPEAFF.

The genes are TRBV5-1 and TRBJ1-2, with TRBD1 matching over 7 bases. The ends lost 0 bases at V and 5 bases at J; junction bases unmatched: 4. In germline, CDR1 is SGHRS, CDR2 YFSETQ. This CDR3 comprises 14 residues. For the CDR3, the DNA is TGCGCCAGCAGCTTGGGGGACAGCTCATATGGCTACACCTTC. Amino acid sequence: CASSLGDSSYGYTF.

This chain connects TRBV6-5 to TRBJ2-7; D gene ambiguous. CDR1 MNHEY and CDR2 SVGAGI come from the germline V gene. The V and J ends lost 5 bases and 3 bases respectively, with 11 bases between them. This CDR3 spans 13 amino acids. The CDR3 nucleotides are TGTGCCAGCAGTCAATACGGACGCTACGAGCAGTACGTC. Translated, it gives CASSQYGRYEQYV.

The chain combines TRBV9 with TRBJ2-2; the match to TRBD2 covers 9 bases. Trimming cost V 0 bases and J 1 base; bases outside gene matches: 7. CDR1 is SGDLS, CDR2 YYNGEE, per germline. The CDR3 totals 18 residues. The CDR3 sequence: CASSVVLAGVRNTGELFF. CDR3 bases: TGTGCCAGCAGCGTAGTGTTAGCGGGAGTGCGGAACACCGGGGAGCTGTTTTTT.

The chain couples TRBV19 to TRBJ1-2; the match to TRBD1 covers 7 bases. In germline, CDR1 is LNHDA, CDR2 SQIVND (reference sequence). After removal of 6 bases from V and 4 bases from J, the junction contained 5 bases not matched to a gene. The CDR3 extends over 13 amino acids. CDR3 region: CASRRDRAYGYTF. DNA for the CDR3: TGTGCCAGTAGACGGGACAGAGCCTATGGCTACACCTTC.

The rearrangement joins TRBV7-9 to TRBJ2-3, with D uncertain. V shed 5 bases and J shed 0 bases, with 6 bases lying between them. In germline, CDR1 is SEHNR, CDR2 FQNEAQ (reference sequence). There are 13 residues in the CDR3. The CDR3 DNA follows: TGTGCCAGCAGCCTAGACAGCACAGATACGCAGTATTTT. Amino acid sequence: CASSLDSTDTQYF. Combining the CDR3 with reference TRBV7-9 and TRBJ2-3 gives the whole variable domain DTGVSQNPRHKITKRGQNVTFRCDPISEHNRLYWYRQTLGQGPEFLTYFQNEAQLEKSRLLSDRFSAERPKGSFSTLEIQRTEQGDSAMYLCASSLDSTDTQYFGPGTRLTVL.

V is TRBV6-5 and J is TRBJ2-5; D gene uncertain. This CDR3 has 13 residues. The germline V and J ends were trimmed by 0 bases and 2 bases, with 4 bases remaining between them. The germline CDR1 and CDR2 sequences are MNHEY and SVGAGI. In DNA, the CDR3 is TGTGCCAGCAGTTACTCGCCGCAAGAGACCCAGTACTTC. Translated, it gives CASSYSPQETQYF.

This clone was seen a single time. The chain uses TRBV28 and TRBJ2-7; no clear D. V was clipped by 5 bases and J by 2 bases, with 19 bases between them. The CDR3 contains 16 residues. The germline V gene encodes CDR1 MDHEN and CDR2 SYDVKM. CDR3 DNA sequence: TGTGCCAGCAGTGCCCCTACCCACTTTTCCCCCTACGAGCAGTACTTC. Its protein is CASSAPTHFSPYEQYF.

This clone was recorded a few times. The rearrangement uses TRBV25-1 and TRBJ1-6; a weak D match, TRBD1 (5 bases). This CDR3 is built from 14 residues. Germline V gives CDR1 MGHDK, CDR2 SYGVNS. Trimming removed 6 bases at V and 3 bases at J, with 9 bases between. CDR3 amino acids: CASSATGYNSPLHF. The CDR3, as DNA: TGTGCCAGCAGCGCCACAGGCTATAATTCACCCCTCCACTTT.

V and J are TRBV10-3 and TRBJ2-7, with D uncertain. CDR3 length equals 12 residues. V was shortened by 1 base and J by 6 bases, with 7 bases between the two germline ends. Looked up from germline, CDR1 is ENHRY and CDR2 is SYGVKD. The CDR3 is CAISEYGLEQYV. CDR3 in DNA: TGTGCCATCAGTGAGTACGGGCTCGAGCAGTACGTC.

The chain recombines TRBV30 with TRBJ1-1, with D unresolved. This CDR3 region has 13 residues. Trimming removed 1 base at V and 10 bases at J, with 16 bases between. Looked up from germline, CDR1 is GTSNPN and CDR2 is SVGIG (reference sequence). This CDR3 reads CAWSGAGLWGAFF. CDR3 DNA sequence: TGTGCCTGGAGTGGTGCGGGTCTGTGGGGAGCTTTCTTT. Based on the CDR3 plus reference TRBV30 and TRBJ1-1, the full variable domain is SQTIHQWPATLVQPVGSPLSLECTVEGTSNPNLYWYRQAAGRGLQLLFYSVGIGQISSEVPQNLSASRPQDRQFILSSKKLLLSDSGFYLCAWSGAGLWGAFFGQGTRLTVV.

This clone was picked up one time. The chain joins TRBV18 to TRBJ2-4, with 12 bases aligning to TRBD2. CDR3 length equals 16 residues. CDR1 is KGHSH and CDR2 is LQKENI in the germline V gene. The trim removed 1 base at V and 4 bases at J, leaving 2 bases unmatched. The CDR3, as DNA: TGTGCCAGCTCACCACGGGGGACTAGCGGGAAAAACATTCAGTACTTC. It is translated as CASSPRGTSGKNIQYF.